This T cell receptor (beta chain) was captured by sequencing in a study of blood T cell repertoires in COVID-19. Trimming shortened V by 0 bases and J by 3 bases, and 9 bases separated the two germline ends. Germline V gene data show CDR1 as SGHRS and CDR2 as YFSETQ. This CDR3 spans 14 amino acids. Assay used: immunoSEQ multiplex PCR; TCRdb lists only in-frame clones, some missing. In the table there are about 300,000 clones, 91% of which are singletons. This receptor was taken from a woman aged 25 to 45 with COVID-19, enrolled during active disease. Specimen: peripheral blood. The chain carries TRBV5-1 and TRBJ1-1; D is possibly TRBD1 (6 bases). The CDR3 DNA reads TGCGCCAGCAGCTTGGTCAGGGGAGACACTGAAGCTTTCTTT. This translates into CASSLVRGDTEAFF.